Listed here are 3 T cell receptor beta chains from one sample, sequenced in a study of regulatory T cells in long-lasting Graves disease. In building TCR beta libraries, iRepertoire HTBI primers were used together with Arm-PCR of CDR3 regions. TCRdb re-derived calls from the multiplex PCR reads in MiXCR, one entry per CDR3 protein. The sample gives 400,000 to 500,000 distinct CDR3 sequences, around 15% of which show up once; roughly 10% is in the top ten. Time point in this sample: newly diagnosed GD, antithyroid drugs for less than 3 months. From PBMCs, RNA was extracted and then used to make the TCR library. The same data also went into a second study, on T cells in Graves' hyperthyroidism and ophthalmopathy.

Material: peripheral blood mononuclear cells (PBMCs), obtained at new diagnosis, from a patient treated with antithyroid drugs. The receptors come from a woman in her twenties or thirties with Graves disease.

This clonotype was recorded a few times. J is TRBJ1-5 and V is TRBV6-1; possibly TRBD1 for D (6 bases). V gave up 9 bases and J gave up 7 bases, with 19 bases separating them. The CDR3 has 14 residues. From germline, CDR1 is MNHNS and CDR2 SASEGT. CDR3 amino acids: CASRGGGRSQPQHF. The DNA of the CDR3 is TGTGCCAGTCGCGGGGGGGGGCGAAGCCAGCCCCAGCATTTT.

The chain carries TRBV6-5 and TRBJ2-7; D is unresolved. Between the trimmed V and J ends, which lost 4 bases and 2 bases, there was a span of 9 bases. This CDR3 comprises 13 residues. Germline CDR1 and CDR2: MNHEY and SVGAGI. CDR3 in amino acids: CASSLDGTYEQYF. CDR3 in DNA: TGTGCCAGCAGTTTAGATGGAACCTACGAGCAGTACTTC.

This clonotype was counted a few times. The rearrangement joins TRBV29-1 to TRBJ2-3; the match to TRBD1 covers 7 bases. The V gene's germline CDR1 is SQVTM and CDR2 ANQGSEA. V lost 4 bases to trimming and J lost 5 bases; unmatched junction nucleotides: 6. The CDR3 totals 13 residues. CDR3 loop: CSVVQGKIDTQYF. Here the CDR3 DNA reads TGCAGCGTTGTACAGGGGAAGATAGATACGCAGTATTTT.